The rows below give T cell receptor beta chains drawn from one sample of a study of blood T cell repertoires in COVID-19. Sequencing used immunoSEQ multiplex PCR; TCRdb keeps in-frame clones, though not all of them. There are about 260,000 clones in the sample; roughly 86% occur only once, and about 9.8% lies in the top ten. Sequenced: peripheral blood. The receptor set was obtained from a man in his forties who had recovered from COVID-19. Each CDR3 is given with its conserved first and last residue. The order of the fields is D gene, V gene, CDR3 length, J gene, clone size, CDR3 protein, CDR3 DNA. D genes are given only for firm matches. Size is omitted from some rows. Given values are once, few, many or a class for expanded clones.

TRBD2,TRBV5-1,15,TRBJ2-5,-,CASSQSGTSGRAQYF,TGCGCCAGCAGCCAATCCGGGACTAGCGGTAGGGCCCAGTACTTC
-,TRBV7-2,13,TRBJ1-2,-,CASSLGGGLGYTF,TGTGCCAGCAGCTTAGGGGGGGGTCTAGGCTACACCTTC
TRBD2,TRBV19,13,TRBJ2-7,-,CASSTRTSYEQYF,TGTGCCAGTAGTACACGGACTAGTTACGAGCAGTACTTC
-,TRBV11-3,15,TRBJ2-7,-,CASSDGDLNSYEQYF,TGTGCCAGCAGCGACGGAGATCTAAATTCCTACGAGCAGTACTTC
TRBD2,TRBV27,13,TRBJ2-3,once,CASRLAGTDTQYF,TGTGCCAGCAGACTAGCGGGCACAGATACGCAGTATTTT
-,TRBV2,15,TRBJ2-6,-,CASSETGTGANVLTF,TGTGCCAGCAGTGAAACAGGGACTGGGGCCAACGTCCTGACTTTC
TRBD2,TRBV7-7,19,TRBJ2-2,once,CASSPGTSGARYGTGELFF,TGTGCCAGCAGCCCCGGGACTAGCGGGGCCAGGTATGGTACCGGGGAGCTGTTTTTT
-,TRBV30,11,TRBJ2-2,-,CAWSLAGELFF,TGTGCCTGGAGTTTAGCCGGGGAGCTGTTTTTT
-,TRBV27,13,TRBJ2-7,-,CASLPTAIYEQYF,TGTGCCAGCCTGCCAACAGCTATCTACGAGCAGTACTTC
TRBD1,TRBV7-2,13,TRBJ2-7,few,CASSLDRGREQYF,TGTGCCAGCAGCTTAGACAGGGGGCGGGAGCAGTACTTC
-,TRBV7-2,15,TRBJ2-7,once,CASRKSVERAYEQYF,TGTGCCAGCAGGAAATCGGTAGAGCGGGCGTACGAGCAGTACTTC
TRBD1,TRBV15,16,TRBJ2-7,-,CATSSQKWTGVDEQYF,TGTGCCACCAGCAGTCAAAAATGGACAGGGGTCGACGAGCAGTACTTC
-,TRBV2,13,TRBJ1-2,once,CASIGAAGRGYTF,TGTGCCAGCATAGGGGCCGCGGGACGGGGCTACACCTTC
-,TRBV7-9,14,TRBJ1-5,-,CASSLAGTPQPQHF,TGTGCCAGCAGCTTAGCCGGGACACCACAGCCCCAGCATTTT
TRBD2,TRBV7-2,16,TRBJ2-7,-,CASSAYSSGATYEQYF,TGTGCCAGCAGCGCCTATTCTAGCGGGGCCACCTACGAGCAGTACTTC
TRBD1,TRBV7-9,14,TRBJ2-2,-,CASSFGTGAGELFF,TGTGCCAGCAGCTTCGGGACAGGGGCCGGGGAGCTGTTTTTT
TRBD2,TRBV15,16,TRBJ2-2,-,CATSRDALTSVGELFF,TGTGCCACCAGCAGAGATGCGTTGACTAGCGTCGGGGAGCTGTTTTTT
-,TRBV24-1,15,TRBJ2-5,-,CATSDPARGQETQYF,TGTGCCACCAGTGATCCGGCCCGGGGCCAAGAGACCCAGTACTTC
-,TRBV2,16,TRBJ1-4,few,CASSAGRVTTNEKLFF,TGTGCCAGCAGTGCCGGGAGGGTGACAACTAATGAAAAACTGTTTTTT
TRBD1,TRBV18,14,TRBJ1-1,once,CASSLGQPNTEAFF,TGTGCCAGCTCATTGGGACAGCCGAACACTGAAGCTTTCTTT
-,TRBV7-7,12,TRBJ2-1,-,CAIEPSVGEQFF,TGTGCCATCGAACCTTCGGTTGGTGAGCAGTTCTTC
-,TRBV2,14,TRBJ1-4,-,CASSGWGGYEKLFF,TGTGCCAGCAGTGGGTGGGGGGGCTATGAAAAACTGTTTTTT
-,TRBV7-2,14,TRBJ2-3,-,CASSLRGGRDTQYF,TGTGCCAGCAGCTTAAGGGGGGGACGAGATACGCAGTATTTT
-,TRBV29-1,12,TRBJ2-5,many,CSAGYPQETQYF,TGCAGCGCCGGGTACCCGCAAGAGACCCAGTACTTC
TRBD1,TRBV18,15,TRBJ2-5,-,CASSPGQNLQETQYF,TGTGCCAGCTCTCCGGGACAGAATCTCCAAGAGACCCAGTACTTC
-,TRBV25-1,14,TRBJ1-1,once,CASSDHRRTGEAFF,TGTGCCAGCAGTGACCATCGTCGAACCGGGGAGGCTTTCTTT
-,TRBV11-2,15,TRBJ1-1,-,CASSLVRGLGTEAFF,TGTGCCAGCAGCTTAGTCCGAGGTCTTGGGACTGAAGCTTTCTTT
-,TRBV27,15,TRBJ1-1,-,CASSHRTGMNTEAFF,TGTGCCAGCTCCCACCGGACGGGAATGAACACTGAAGCTTTCTTT
TRBD1,TRBV2,16,TRBJ2-1,once,CASSGFDRDLHNEQFF,TGTGCCAGCTCCGGATTTGACAGGGATCTCCACAATGAGCAGTTCTTC
TRBD1,TRBV7-2,14,TRBJ1-2,-,CASSPGQVIYGYTF,TGTGCCAGCAGCCCGGGACAGGTTATCTATGGCTACACCTTC
-,TRBV7-2,13,TRBJ1-4,-,CASSQGHTEKLFF,TGTGCCAGCAGCCAAGGACATACCGAAAAACTGTTTTTT
-,TRBV10-3,12,TRBJ1-2,-,CAIPNGQGLVTF,TGTGCCATCCCCAACGGGCAGGGCCTAGTCACCTTC
TRBD2,TRBV4-3,18,TRBJ2-1,-,CASSPGLAGGPSYNEQFF,TGCGCCAGCAGCCCGGGACTAGCGGGAGGACCTTCCTACAATGAGCAGTTCTTC
TRBD1,TRBV7-9,14,TRBJ1-2,-,CASSPGTANYGYTF,TGTGCCAGCAGCCCGGGGACAGCTAACTATGGCTACACCTTC
TRBD2,TRBV5-4,16,TRBJ2-2,-,CASSLGTSGSAGELFF,TGTGCCAGCAGCTTGGGGACTAGCGGGAGTGCTGGGGAGCTGTTTTTT
TRBD2,TRBV29-1,13,TRBJ2-1,-,CSVDVMGGYEQFF,TGCAGCGTTGACGTAATGGGAGGGTACGAGCAGTTCTTC